The 18 T cell receptor beta chains below all came from one sample that was sequenced in a study of OX40 agonist ivuxolimab in advanced cancers. Repertoires were generated with immunoSEQ multiplex PCR, while TCRdb's copy carries only in-frame clones and drops some. This table holds 89,000 or so clones, about 90% found once. The sample was CD4+ or CD8+ T cells sorted from blood, taken in a trial of the OX40 agonist ivuxolimab. These TCRs come from an adult with an advanced solid tumor such as melanoma, head and neck, liver or kidney cancer.

The V and J genes are TRBV5-1 and TRBJ2-3; TRBD1 agrees at 9 bases. This CDR3 comprises 15 residues. Looked up from germline, CDR1 is SGHRS and CDR2 is YFSETQ. After removal of 4 bases from V and 6 bases from J, the junction contained 9 bases not matched to a gene. In DNA form, the CDR3 reads TGCGCCAGCAGCACCGGCGGGACAGGGATGGATACGCAGTATTTT. Translating gives CASSTGGTGMDTQYF.

The chain combines TRBV27 with TRBJ1-2; TRBD1 matches at 9 bases. Unmatched junction bases numbered 10, after V lost 4 bases and J lost 1 base. The CDR3 extends over 17 amino acids. CDR1 and CDR2 (germline): MNHEY, SMNVEV (reference sequence). The CDR3 region is CASSSTDRGIFNYGYTF. The CDR3 coding sequence is TGTGCCAGCAGTTCGACCGACAGGGGGATCTTTAACTATGGCTACACCTTC.

The chain is built from TRBV19 and TRBJ1-4; 8 bases match TRBD1. CDR3 length equals 15 residues. The V segment lost 5 bases and the J segment 3 bases; nucleotides outside the gene matches: 5. Germline V gives CDR1 LNHDA, CDR2 SQIVND (reference sequence). CDR3 sequence (DNA): TGTGCCAGTAGTCAAAACAGGGGGGCTAATGAAAAACTGTTTTTT. Protein sequence: CASSQNRGANEKLFF.

V gene TRBV5-8 combines with J gene TRBJ2-7; D gene unclear. Between the trimmed V and J ends, which lost 4 bases and 3 bases, there was a span of 11 bases. The CDR3 covers 13 residues. Germline V gene sequence: CDR1 SGHTS, CDR2 YDEGEE. In DNA form, the CDR3 reads TGTGCCAGCAGCCCGGGCCACTTCTACGAGCAGTACTTC. Translating gives CASSPGHFYEQYF.

This clone was seen just once. One junction end disagrees with the germline gene, perhaps due to a read error. The chain links TRBV20-1 to TRBJ2-7; D is perhaps TRBD1 or TRBD2 (5 bases each). The CDR3 covers 10 residues. CDR1 is DFQATT and CDR2 is SNEGSKA in the germline V gene (reference sequence). The CDR3 protein is CSATYRDPHF. As DNA, the CDR3 is TGCAGTGCTACTTACCGGGACCCGCACTTC.

V and J are TRBV2 and TRBJ2-1, with unresolved D. The CDR3 contains 10 residues. The germline V gene has CDR1 SNHLY and CDR2 FYNNEI. V was clipped by 2 bases and J by 14 bases, with 7 bases between them. The CDR3, as DNA: TGTGCCAGCAGTGAACAGGTGGAGTTCTTC. It yields the protein CASSEQVEFF.

The chain recombines TRBV11-3 with TRBJ2-2, with a possible D match to TRBD2 (6 bases). In germline, CDR1 is SGHNT, CDR2 YENEEA. Trimming removed 5 bases from V and 5 bases from J, with 9 bases in between. CDR3 length equals 13 residues. CDR3 in amino acids: CASSRDLTGELFF. CDR3 nucleotide sequence: TGTGCCAGCAGCCGGGACTTAACCGGGGAGCTGTTTTTT.

V and J are TRBV10-3 and TRBJ2-1; 13 nucleotides match TRBD2. After removal of 3 bases from V and 6 bases from J, the junction contained 2 bases not matched to a gene. This CDR3 comprises 15 residues. From germline, CDR1 is ENHRY and CDR2 SYGVKD. Here the CDR3 DNA reads TGTGCCATCAGTGAAGGACTAGCGGGGGCCAATGAGCAGTTCTTC. It translates to CAISEGLAGANEQFF.

The CDR3 DNA follows: TGTGCCAGCACCCTCTCCAGACAGAACACCGGGGAGCTGTTTTTT. It yields the protein CASTLSRQNTGELFF. The genes are TRBV27 and TRBJ2-2; no definite D call. The germline V gene encodes CDR1 MNHEY and CDR2 SMNVEV (reference sequence). CDR3 length equals 15 residues. V lost 7 bases to trimming and J lost 1 base, with 13 bases between them.

The gene calls are TRBV15 and TRBJ2-7; tentative D call: TRBD2 (6 bases). The CDR3 has 16 residues. Per the germline V gene, CDR1 is LNHNV and CDR2 is YYDKDF (reference sequence). Between the trimmed V and J ends, which lost 1 base and 2 bases, there was a span of 15 bases. CDR3 sequence (DNA): TGTGCCACCAGCAGAGCTATGGGGGGTATCGCCTACGAGCAGTACTTC. Amino acid sequence: CATSRAMGGIAYEQYF.

This chain connects TRBV15 to TRBJ2-1; 8 nucleotides match TRBD1. Germline CDR1 reads LNHNV; CDR2 reads YYDKDF (reference sequence). The CDR3 is 15 residues long. V dropped 1 base and J dropped 6; count of bases not matched to a gene: 5. The CDR3 DNA reads TGTGCCACCAGCAGAGTCGGACAGGGCTTCAATGAGCAGTTCTTC. Amino acid sequence: CATSRVGQGFNEQFF.

The V call is TRBV11-2, the J call TRBJ1-1, with no clear D. CDR3 length: 13 residues. V was pared by 3 bases and J by 2 bases, with 7 bases between. Per the germline V gene, CDR1 is SGHAT and CDR2 is FQNNGV. CDR3 amino acids: CASSFSANTEAFF. CDR3 bases: TGTGCCAGCAGCTTTAGTGCTAACACTGAAGCTTTCTTT.

The chain employs TRBV5-1 and TRBJ2-1; 8 nucleotides line up with TRBD2. Trimming at V came to 3 bases and at J to 3 bases, leaving 20 bases not matched to a gene. The CDR3 is made up of 20 amino acids. Germline V gives CDR1 SGHRS, CDR2 YFSETQ. For the CDR3, the DNA is TGCGCCAGCAGCTGGACCGGGACTCAGGAGGCGGGGGGACGCTACAATGAGCAGTTCTTC. Residues: CASSWTGTQEAGGRYNEQFF.

The chain carries TRBV7-8 and TRBJ2-2; 10 nucleotides match TRBD2. V lost 0 bases, J lost 4 bases, and 2 bases stayed unmatched. CDR1 and CDR2 (germline): SGHVS, FQNEAQ. This CDR3 is built from 16 residues. The CDR3 protein is CASSLASGRSTGELFF. As DNA, the CDR3 is TGTGCCAGCAGCTTAGCTAGCGGGAGGTCCACCGGGGAGCTGTTTTTT.

The chain links TRBV7-2 to TRBJ2-4, with 10 bases identical to TRBD2. J lost 8 bases, V lost 5 bases, and 3 bases had no gene match. The CDR3 has 13 amino acids. Germline lookup yields CDR1 SGHTA and CDR2 FQGNSA. The DNA for the CDR3 is TGTGCCAGCAGCCCCAGCGGGAGGGACATTCAGTACTTC. Its protein is CASSPSGRDIQYF.

V gene TRBV5-4 combines with J gene TRBJ2-5; 8 positions agree with TRBD1. The J call may not be correct, given that the DNA end is closer to TRBJ2-7. The CDR3 has 15 residues. Per germline, CDR1 SGHNT and CDR2 YYREEE (reference sequence). CDR3 sequence (DNA): TGTGCCAGCATCCTGGGGGACAGGTCATCCTACGAGCAGTACTTC. This encodes CASILGDRSSYEQYF.

The V gene is TRBV2, the J gene TRBJ2-2; 7 bases are a match to TRBD1. The CDR3 runs 16 residues. Germline CDR1 reads SNHLY; CDR2 reads FYNNEI. The junction had 9 bases not matched to a gene; V was cut back by 6 bases and J by 2 bases. For the CDR3, the DNA is TGTGCCAGCAGGACCTCGGGACAGAAAAACACCGGGGAGCTGTTTTTT. This translates into CASRTSGQKNTGELFF.

This chain uses TRBV19 with TRBJ1-4, with 10 bases matching TRBD1. The CDR3 spans 13 residues. Per germline, CDR1 LNHDA and CDR2 SQIVND (reference sequence). The trim removed 7 bases at V and 7 bases at J, leaving 3 bases unmatched. CDR3: CASIGQGGEKLFF. Here the CDR3 DNA reads TGTGCCAGTATCGGACAGGGGGGTGAAAAACTGTTTTTT.